This note documents a single T cell receptor beta chain sequence. This record belongs to a study of blood T cell repertoires in COVID-19. At the level of the study: PBMCs, B-cell-depleted T cells, or T cells were the source of the cDNA or gDNA that made up the material.

Sequencing used immunoSEQ multiplex PCR; TCRdb keeps in-frame clones, though not all of them. Counted here are some 400,000 clones, over 75% occurring once; the ten biggest clones make up under 1.5%. The CDR3 has 13 residues. The V end was cut by 4 bases, the J end by 3 bases, with 8 bases between. Germline V CDR1 and CDR2: MNHNY, SVGAGI (reference sequence). In terms of age and location, participants ranged from roughly 18 to 95 years and lived in approximately 26 US areas. Clinical history reported by participants formed the basis on which cohorts were assigned. What was sequenced was PBMCs or T cells enriched from blood (not recorded which). J is TRBJ2-3 and V is TRBV6-6, with D unclear. The TCR sequence derives from a man younger than 45 who had recovered from COVID-19. CDR3 region: CASSSKETDTQYF. CDR3 bases: TGTGCCAGCAGTTCTAAGGAGACAGATACGCAGTATTTT.